This TCR beta chain came from a study of breast tumors, draining lymph nodes, adjacent tissues. Findings and limits, study-wide: Luminal-like breast cancer showed significantly higher tumor–nontumor repertoire similarity than basal-like. Tumor TCR diversity was below lymph nodes but above nontumor tissue. Data fit most tumor T cells coming from lymph node, expanding in tumor.

Between the trimmed V and J ends, which lost 1 base and 0 bases, there was a span of 15 bases. The CDR3 is 18 residues long. Looked up from germline, CDR1 is LGHDT and CDR2 is YNNKEL (reference sequence). TCRdb independently ran MiXCR on the multiplex PCR reads; one entry per CDR3 protein. The profile shows about 130,000 distinct CDR3 sequences, just under 20% of them singletons. As concerns this clonotype: Its antigen is not identified.

Breast cancer patients provided tissue from their axillary draining lymph nodes. The chain recombines TRBV3-1 with TRBJ2-2; D might be TRBD2 (7 bases). The material sequenced was axillary lymph node tissue. The TCR originated in a female donor with breast cancer. Some clones in this sample may be carry-over from other donors' samples. This chain's CDR3 is CASSQVAWGGSNTGELFF. CDR3 bases: TGTGCCAGCAGCCAAGTCGCTTGGGGGGGCTCGAACACCGGGGAGCTGTTTTTT.